This T cell receptor beta chain appears in the sequencing data of a study of blood T cell repertoires in COVID-19. The CDR3 loop spans 17 amino acids. Germline values: CDR1 SGHRS, CDR2 YFSETQ. Germline trimming cut 4 bases from V and 1 base from J; bases unmatched to any gene: 9. The study assigned cohorts using participant-reported clinical history. Cohort 3 recovery required two negative PCRs, clearance, or symptom resolution. Methods used by the authors: The authors estimated nucleated cell counts from reference gene primer amplification. Measured with immunoSEQ multiplex PCR; TCRdb has only the in-frame clones, and not every one. That table gives V, J and clone size, and the DNA gave D and trimming. The sample records under 300,000 clones, 88% being singletons.

This TCR derives from a young woman who had recovered from COVID-19. Source material: PBMCs or T cells enriched from blood (not recorded which). The gene calls are TRBV5-1 and TRBJ2-2, with TRBD2 matching over 8 bases. CDR3 residues: CASSPRLATMNTGELFF. The DNA of the CDR3 is TGCGCCAGCAGCCCTCGACTAGCGACGATGAACACCGGGGAGCTGTTTTTT.